Below are 3 T cell receptor beta chains sequenced from a single sample in a study of T cells in Graves' hyperthyroidism and ophthalmopathy. RNA transcripts served as the template for amplifying TCR beta CDR3 regions. When the TCR CDR3 underwent first-round RT-PCR, the HTBI primer set was used. One entry per CDR3 protein, called by TCRdb with MiXCR from the multiplex PCR reads. The sample contains about 840,000 distinct CDR3 sequences, over 35% of which appear only once. The sample was blood. All receptors derive from a man younger than 30 with Graves' hyperthyroidism.

This clonotype was counted a few times. The chain carries TRBV5-6 and TRBJ2-7; 8 bases line up with TRBD2. Looked up from germline, CDR1 is SGHDT and CDR2 is YYEEEE. The CDR3 extends over 14 amino acids. Trimming removed 3 bases from V and 0 bases from J; junction bases left unmatched: 2. The CDR3 DNA sequence: TGTGCCAGCAGCTGGGGGACTAGCTCCTACGAGCAGTACTTC. It codes for CASSWGTSSYEQYF.

This clonotype was counted a few times. This chain uses TRBV7-2 with TRBJ1-1; 9 bases line up with TRBD1. This CDR3 spans 16 amino acids. V lost 8 bases, J lost 4 bases, and 14 bases stayed unmatched. Germline-derived CDR1 and CDR2 are SGHTA and FQGNSA. The CDR3 sequence is CASRPPIQGAPTEAFF. DNA of the CDR3: TGTGCCAGCCGTCCACCGATACAGGGGGCGCCCACTGAAGCTTTCTTT.

This clonotype was observed a handful of times. V is TRBV5-1 and J is TRBJ2-7; tentatively, D is TRBD2 (6 bases). The ends were cut back, 10 bases at V and 2 bases at J, with 22 bases in the middle. CDR3 length: 15 residues. The germline gives CDR1 SGHRS, CDR2 YFSETQ. The CDR3 DNA reads as TGCGCCTCCTCCCCGGGCCCCGGGAGCCCCTACGAGCAGTACTTC. Translated, it gives CASSPGPGSPYEQYF.